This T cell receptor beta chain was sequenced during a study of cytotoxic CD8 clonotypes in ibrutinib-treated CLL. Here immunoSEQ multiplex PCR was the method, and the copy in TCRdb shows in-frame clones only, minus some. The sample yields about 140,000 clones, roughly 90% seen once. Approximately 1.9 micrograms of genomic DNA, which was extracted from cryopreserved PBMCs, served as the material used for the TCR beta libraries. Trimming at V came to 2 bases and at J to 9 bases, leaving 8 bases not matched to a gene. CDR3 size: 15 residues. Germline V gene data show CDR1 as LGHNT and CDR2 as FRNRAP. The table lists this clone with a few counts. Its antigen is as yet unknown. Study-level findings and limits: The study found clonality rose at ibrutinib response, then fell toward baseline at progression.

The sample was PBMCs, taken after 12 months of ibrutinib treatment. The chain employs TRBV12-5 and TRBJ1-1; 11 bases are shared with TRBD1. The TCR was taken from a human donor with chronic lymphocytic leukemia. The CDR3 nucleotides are TGTGCTAGTGGTTTGCTCGGGACAGGGGGAAATAAAGCTTTCTTT. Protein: CASGLLGTGGNKAFF.